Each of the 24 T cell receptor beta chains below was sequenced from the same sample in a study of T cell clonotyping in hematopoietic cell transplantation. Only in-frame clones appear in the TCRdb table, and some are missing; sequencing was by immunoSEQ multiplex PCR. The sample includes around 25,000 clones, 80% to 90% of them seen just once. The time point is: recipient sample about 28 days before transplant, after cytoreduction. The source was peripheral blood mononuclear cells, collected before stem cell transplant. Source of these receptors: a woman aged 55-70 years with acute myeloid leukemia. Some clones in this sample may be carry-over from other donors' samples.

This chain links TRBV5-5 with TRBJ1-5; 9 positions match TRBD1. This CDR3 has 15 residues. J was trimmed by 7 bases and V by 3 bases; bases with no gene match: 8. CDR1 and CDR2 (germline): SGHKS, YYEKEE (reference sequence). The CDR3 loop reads CASSSQGAGEQPQHF. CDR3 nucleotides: TGTGCCAGCAGCTCACAGGGGGCCGGAGAACAGCCCCAGCATTTT. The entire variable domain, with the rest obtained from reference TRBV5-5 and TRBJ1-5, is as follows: DAGVTQSPTHLIKTRGQQVTLRCSPISGHKSVSWYQQVLGQGPQFIFQYYEKEERGRGNFPDRFSARQFPNYSSELNVNALLLGDSALYLCASSSQGAGEQPQHFGDGTRLSIL.

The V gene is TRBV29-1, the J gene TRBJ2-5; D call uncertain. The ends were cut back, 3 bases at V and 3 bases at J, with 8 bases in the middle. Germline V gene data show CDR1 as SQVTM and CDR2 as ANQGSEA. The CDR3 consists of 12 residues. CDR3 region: CSVDQAEETQYF. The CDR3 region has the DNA TGCAGCGTTGACCAGGCCGAAGAGACCCAGTACTTC.

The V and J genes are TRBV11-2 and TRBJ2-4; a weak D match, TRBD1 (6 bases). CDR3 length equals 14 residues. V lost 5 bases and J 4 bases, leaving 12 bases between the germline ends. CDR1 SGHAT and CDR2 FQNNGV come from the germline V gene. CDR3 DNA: TGTGCCAGCAGCCAGGGGTCAGGGAAAAACATTCAGTACTTC. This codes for CASSQGSGKNIQYF.

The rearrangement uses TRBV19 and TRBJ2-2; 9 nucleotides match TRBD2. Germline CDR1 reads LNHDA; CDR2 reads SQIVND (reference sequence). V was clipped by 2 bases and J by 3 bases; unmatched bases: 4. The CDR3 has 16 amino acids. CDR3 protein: CASSIMAGGDTGELFF. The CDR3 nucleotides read TGTGCCAGTAGTATAATGGCGGGAGGGGACACCGGGGAGCTGTTTTTT.

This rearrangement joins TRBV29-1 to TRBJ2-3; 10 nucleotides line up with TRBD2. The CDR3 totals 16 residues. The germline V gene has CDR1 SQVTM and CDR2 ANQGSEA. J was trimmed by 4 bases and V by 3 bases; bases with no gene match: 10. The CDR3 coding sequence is TGCAGCGTTGATGAGCCTAGCGGGAGTTTCTCAGATACGCAGTATTTT. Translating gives CSVDEPSGSFSDTQYF.

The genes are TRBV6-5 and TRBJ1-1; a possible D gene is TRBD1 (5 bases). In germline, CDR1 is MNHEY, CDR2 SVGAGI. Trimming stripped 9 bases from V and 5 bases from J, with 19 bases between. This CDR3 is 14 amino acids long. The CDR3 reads CASTRDQGLTEAFF. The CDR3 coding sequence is TGTGCCAGTACCAGGGATCAGGGATTGACTGAAGCTTTCTTT.

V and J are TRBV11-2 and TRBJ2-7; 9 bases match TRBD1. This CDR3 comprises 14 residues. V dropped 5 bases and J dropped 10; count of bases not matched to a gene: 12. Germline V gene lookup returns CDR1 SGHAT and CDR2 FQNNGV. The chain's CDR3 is CASSTPGQGGEQYF. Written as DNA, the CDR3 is TGTGCCAGCAGCACCCCGGGACAGGGAGGCGAACAGTACTTC.

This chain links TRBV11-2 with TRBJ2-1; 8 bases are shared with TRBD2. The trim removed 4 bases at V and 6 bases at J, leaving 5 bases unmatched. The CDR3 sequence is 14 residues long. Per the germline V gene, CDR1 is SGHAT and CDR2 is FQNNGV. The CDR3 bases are TGTGCCAGCAGCTCCGGACTAGCCAGCAATGAGCAGTTCTTC. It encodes CASSSGLASNEQFF.

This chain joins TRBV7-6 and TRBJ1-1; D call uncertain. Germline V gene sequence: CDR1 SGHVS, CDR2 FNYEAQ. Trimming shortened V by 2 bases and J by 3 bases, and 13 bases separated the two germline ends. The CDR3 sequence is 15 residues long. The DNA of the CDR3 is TGTGCCAGCAGCTTATTACTCGGGCAGGACACTGAAGCTTTCTTT. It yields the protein CASSLLLGQDTEAFF.

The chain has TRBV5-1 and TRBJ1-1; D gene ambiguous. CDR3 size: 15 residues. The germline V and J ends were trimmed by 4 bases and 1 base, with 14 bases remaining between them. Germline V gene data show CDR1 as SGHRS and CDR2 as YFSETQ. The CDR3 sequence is CASSLKGAANTEAFF. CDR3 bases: TGCGCCAGCAGCCTAAAGGGAGCGGCGAACACTGAAGCTTTCTTT.

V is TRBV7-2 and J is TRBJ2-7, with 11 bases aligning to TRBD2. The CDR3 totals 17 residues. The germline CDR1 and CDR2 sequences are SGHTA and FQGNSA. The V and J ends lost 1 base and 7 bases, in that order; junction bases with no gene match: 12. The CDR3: CASSLDPGLAEAGEQYF. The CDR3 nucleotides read TGTGCCAGCAGCTTAGACCCGGGACTAGCGGAAGCGGGGGAGCAGTACTTC. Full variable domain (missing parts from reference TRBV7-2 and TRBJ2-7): GAGVSQSPSNKVTEKGKDVELRCDPISGHTALYWYRQSLGQGLEFLIYFQGNSAPDKSGLPSDRFSAERTGGSVSTLTIQRTQQEDSAVYLCASSLDPGLAEAGEQYFGPGTRLTVT.

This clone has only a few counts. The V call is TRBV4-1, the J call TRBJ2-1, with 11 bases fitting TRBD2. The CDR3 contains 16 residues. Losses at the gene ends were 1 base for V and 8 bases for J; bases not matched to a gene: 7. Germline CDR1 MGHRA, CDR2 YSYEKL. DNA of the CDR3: TGCGCCAGCAGCCAAGTACTAGCGGGAGCCTCGTATGAGCAGTTCTTC. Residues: CASSQVLAGASYEQFF.

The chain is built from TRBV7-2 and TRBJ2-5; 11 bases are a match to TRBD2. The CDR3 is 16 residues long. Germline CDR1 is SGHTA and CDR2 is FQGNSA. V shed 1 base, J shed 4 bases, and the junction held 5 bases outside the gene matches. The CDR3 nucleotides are TGTGCCAGCAGCTTAGTAGTAGCGGGGGGGGGAGAGACCCAGTACTTC. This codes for CASSLVVAGGGETQYF.

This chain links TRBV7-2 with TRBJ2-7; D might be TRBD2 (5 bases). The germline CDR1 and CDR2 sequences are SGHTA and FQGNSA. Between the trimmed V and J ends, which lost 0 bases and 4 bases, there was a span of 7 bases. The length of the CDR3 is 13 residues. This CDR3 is CASSLAQRYEQYF. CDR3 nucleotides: TGTGCCAGCAGCTTAGCGCAGCGGTACGAGCAGTACTTC. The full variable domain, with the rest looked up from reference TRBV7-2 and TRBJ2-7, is GAGVSQSPSNKVTEKGKDVELRCDPISGHTALYWYRQSLGQGLEFLIYFQGNSAPDKSGLPSDRFSAERTGGSVSTLTIQRTQQEDSAVYLCASSLAQRYEQYFGPGTRLTVT.

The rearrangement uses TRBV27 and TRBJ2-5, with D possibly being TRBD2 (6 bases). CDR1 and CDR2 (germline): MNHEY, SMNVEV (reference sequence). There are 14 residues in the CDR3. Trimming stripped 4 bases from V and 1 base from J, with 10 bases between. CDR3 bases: TGTGCCAGCAGTTCGGACTATCCCCAAGAGACCCAGTACTTC. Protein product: CASSSDYPQETQYF.

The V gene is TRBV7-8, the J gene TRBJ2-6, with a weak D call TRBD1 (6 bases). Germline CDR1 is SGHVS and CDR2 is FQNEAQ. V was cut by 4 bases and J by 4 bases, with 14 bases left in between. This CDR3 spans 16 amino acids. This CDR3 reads CASSWSQGAGANVLTF. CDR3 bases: TGTGCCAGCAGCTGGTCACAGGGCGCAGGGGCCAACGTCCTGACTTTC.

The CDR3 region has the DNA TGCGCCAGCAGCCGAGAGGGAGCAGGGGCCAACGTCCTGACTTTC. This translates into CASSREGAGANVLTF. J is TRBJ2-6 and V is TRBV4-3; possible D gene TRBD2, 5 bases. V gave up 4 bases and J gave up 4 bases, with 11 bases separating them. The CDR3 runs to 15 residues. Germline V gene data show CDR1 as LGHNA and CDR2 as YSLEER.

CDR3 sequence (DNA): TGTGCCAGCAGCGTCAGCGGGAGGAATCTCCGCAGCTCCTACAATGAGCAGTTCTTC. Translated: CASSVSGRNLRSSYNEQFF. V gene TRBV11-3 combines with J gene TRBJ2-1; 9 nucleotides match TRBD2. The J segment lost 0 bases and the V segment lost 5 bases, leaving 14 bases of the junction unmatched. The CDR3 is 19 amino acids. Germline lookup yields CDR1 SGHNT and CDR2 YENEEA.

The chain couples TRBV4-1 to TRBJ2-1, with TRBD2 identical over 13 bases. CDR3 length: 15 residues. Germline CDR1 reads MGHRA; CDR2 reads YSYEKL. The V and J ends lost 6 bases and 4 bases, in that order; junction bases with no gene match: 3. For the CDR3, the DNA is TGCGCCAGCAGAAGACTAGCGGGGGGTTACAATGAGCAGTTCTTC. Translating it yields CASRRLAGGYNEQFF.

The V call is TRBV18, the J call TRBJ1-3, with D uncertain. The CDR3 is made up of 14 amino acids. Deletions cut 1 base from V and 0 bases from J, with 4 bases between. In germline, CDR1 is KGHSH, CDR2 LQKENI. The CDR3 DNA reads TGTGCCAGCTCACCACAGAGCTCTGGAAACACCATATATTTT. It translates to CASSPQSSGNTIYF. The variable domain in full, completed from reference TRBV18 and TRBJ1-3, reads NAGVMQNPRHLVRRRGQEARLRCSPMKGHSHVYWYRQLPEEGLKFMVYLQKENIIDESGMPKERFSAEFPKEGPSILRIQQVVRGDSAAYFCASSPQSSGNTIYFGEGSWLTVV.

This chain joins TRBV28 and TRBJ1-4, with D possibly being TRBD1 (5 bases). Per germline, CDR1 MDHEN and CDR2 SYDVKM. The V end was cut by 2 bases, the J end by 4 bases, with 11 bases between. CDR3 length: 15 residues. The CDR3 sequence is CASSLLAGRNEKLFF. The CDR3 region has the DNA TGTGCCAGCAGTTTACTAGCGGGGCGTAATGAAAAACTGTTTTTT.

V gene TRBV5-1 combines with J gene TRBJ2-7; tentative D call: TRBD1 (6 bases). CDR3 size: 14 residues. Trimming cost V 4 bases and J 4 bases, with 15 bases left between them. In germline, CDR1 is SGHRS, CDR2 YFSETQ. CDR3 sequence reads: CASSVGAQPYEQYF. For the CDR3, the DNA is TGCGCCAGCAGCGTGGGGGCGCAACCATACGAGCAGTACTTC.

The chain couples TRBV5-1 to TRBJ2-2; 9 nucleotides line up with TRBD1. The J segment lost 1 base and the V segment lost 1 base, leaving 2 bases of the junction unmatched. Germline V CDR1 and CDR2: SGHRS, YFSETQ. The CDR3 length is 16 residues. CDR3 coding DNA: TGCGCCAGCAGCTTGATGGGACAGGGGAACACCGGGGAGCTGTTTTTT. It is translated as CASSLMGQGNTGELFF. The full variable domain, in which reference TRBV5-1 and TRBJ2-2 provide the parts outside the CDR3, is KAGVTQTPRYLIKTRGQQVTLSCSPISGHRSVSWYQQTPGQGLQFLFEYFSETQRNKGNFPGRFSGRQFSNSRSEMNVSTLELGDSALYLCASSLMGQGNTGELFFGEGSRLTVL.

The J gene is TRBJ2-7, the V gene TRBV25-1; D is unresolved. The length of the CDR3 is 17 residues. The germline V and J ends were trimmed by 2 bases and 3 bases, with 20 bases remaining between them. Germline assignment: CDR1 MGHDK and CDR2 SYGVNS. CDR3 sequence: CASSEVMELDPIYEQYF. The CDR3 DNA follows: TGTGCCAGCAGTGAAGTGATGGAGCTGGACCCGATCTACGAGCAGTACTTC.